This T cell receptor beta chain was identified during a study of cytomegalovirus exposure and HLA in healthy donors. On this clone itself: Its antigen is as yet unknown.

Study conclusions and caveats: Researchers counted around 180 TCR beta chains as cytomegalovirus-associated. In vitro checks showed that a few CMV-associated chains really do target CMV antigens.

Measured with immunoSEQ multiplex PCR; TCRdb has only the in-frame clones, and not every one. The top ten clones hold roughly 2% of a sample with some 120,000 clones, approximately 88% of them seen once. Looked up from germline, CDR1 is MGHRA and CDR2 is YSYEKL. V lost 4 bases to trimming and J lost 2 bases; unmatched junction nucleotides: 12. This CDR3 contains 17 residues. V usage is TRBV4-1 and J usage is TRBJ2-5, with TRBD1 identical over 8 bases. The sequence was collected from a woman aged 18-35 years in good health and CMV-seronegative. Material for sequencing was PBMCs. The DNA for the CDR3 is TGCGCCAGCAGCCTTCTCGCGGGACAGGCCTCGCAAGAGACCCAGTACTTC. This codes for CASSLLAGQASQETQYF.